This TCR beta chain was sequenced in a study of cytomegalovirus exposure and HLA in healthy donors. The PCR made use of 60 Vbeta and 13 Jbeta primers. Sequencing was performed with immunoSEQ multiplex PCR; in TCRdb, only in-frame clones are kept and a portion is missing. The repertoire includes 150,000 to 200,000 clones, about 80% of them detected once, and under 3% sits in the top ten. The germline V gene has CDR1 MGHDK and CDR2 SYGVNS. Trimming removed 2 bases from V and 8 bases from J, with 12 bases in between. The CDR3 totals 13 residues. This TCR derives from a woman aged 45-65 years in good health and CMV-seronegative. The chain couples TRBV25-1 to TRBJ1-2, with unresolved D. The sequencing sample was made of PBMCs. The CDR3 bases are TGTGCCAGCAGTGAAGCGGGGTCGTCAGGCTACACCTTC. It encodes CASSEAGSSGYTF.